This T cell receptor (beta chain) was retrieved from a study of control samples from healthy donors and cancer patients. Trimming removed 2 bases at V and 0 bases at J, with 12 bases between. Germline CDR1 SGHRS, CDR2 YFSETQ. CDR3 length: 16 residues. The protocol was immunoSEQ multiplex PCR, while the TCRdb copy is restricted to in-frame clones and leaves out a portion. The repertoire includes about 120,000 clones, 70% to 90% of them detected once, and 40% sits in the top ten. This chain links TRBV5-1 with TRBJ2-1; D perhaps matches TRBD2 (5 bases). This TCR was sampled from a man aged 45 to 65 in good health. Specimen: blood. CDR3 loop: CASSLQTGSSYNEQFF. As DNA, the CDR3 is TGCGCCAGCAGCTTACAGACGGGGAGCTCCTACAATGAGCAGTTCTTC.